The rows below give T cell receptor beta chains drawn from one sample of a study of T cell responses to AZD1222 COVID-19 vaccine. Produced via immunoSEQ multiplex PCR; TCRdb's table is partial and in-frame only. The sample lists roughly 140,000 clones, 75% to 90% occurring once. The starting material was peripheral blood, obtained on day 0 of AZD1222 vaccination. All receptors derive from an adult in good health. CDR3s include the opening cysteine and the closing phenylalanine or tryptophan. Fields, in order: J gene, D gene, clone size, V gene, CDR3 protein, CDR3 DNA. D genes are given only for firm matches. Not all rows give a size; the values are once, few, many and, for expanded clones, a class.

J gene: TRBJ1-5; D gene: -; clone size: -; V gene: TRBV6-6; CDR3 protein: CASSSSGNSNQPQHF; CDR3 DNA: TGTGCCAGCAGTTCATCGGGAAATAGCAATCAGCCCCAGCATTTT
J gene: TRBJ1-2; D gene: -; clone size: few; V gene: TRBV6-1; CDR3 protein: CASSEGDGWANYGYTF; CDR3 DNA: TGTGCCAGCAGTGAGGGAGACGGATGGGCTAACTATGGCTACACCTTC
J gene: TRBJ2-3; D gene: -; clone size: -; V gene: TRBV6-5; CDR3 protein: CASSREGRGDTQYF; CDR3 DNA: TGTGCCAGCAGTCGCGAGGGTAGGGGTGATACGCAGTATTTT
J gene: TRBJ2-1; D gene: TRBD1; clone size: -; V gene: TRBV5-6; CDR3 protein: CASRTGQGHYNEQFF; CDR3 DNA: TGTGCCAGCAGAACCGGACAGGGGCACTACAATGAGCAGTTCTTC
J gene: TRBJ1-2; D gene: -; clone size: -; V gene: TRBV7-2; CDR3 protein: CASSPAVGYTF; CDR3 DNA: TGTGCCAGCAGTCCCGCCGTTGGCTACACCTTC
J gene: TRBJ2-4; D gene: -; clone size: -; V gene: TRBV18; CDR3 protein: CASSPGVMDIQYF; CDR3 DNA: TGTGCCAGCTCACCCGGGGTGATGGACATTCAGTACTTC
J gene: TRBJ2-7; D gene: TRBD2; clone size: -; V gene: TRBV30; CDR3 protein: CAWSRGGPSYEQYF; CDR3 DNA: TGTGCCTGGAGCCGCGGGGGGCCGTCCTACGAGCAGTACTTC
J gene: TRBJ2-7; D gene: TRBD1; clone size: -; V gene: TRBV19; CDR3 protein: CASSTDRGSEQYF; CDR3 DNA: TGTGCCAGTAGTACCGACAGGGGAAGCGAGCAGTACTTC
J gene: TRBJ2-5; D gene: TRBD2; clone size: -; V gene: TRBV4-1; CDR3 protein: CASSQEMAGGPQETQYF; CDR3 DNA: TGCGCCAGCAGCCAAGAGATGGCGGGAGGGCCCCAAGAGACCCAGTACTTC
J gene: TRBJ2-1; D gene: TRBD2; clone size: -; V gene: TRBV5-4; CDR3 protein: CASHHGGGSYNEQFF; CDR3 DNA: TGTGCCAGCCATCACGGGGGGGGATCATACAATGAGCAGTTCTTC
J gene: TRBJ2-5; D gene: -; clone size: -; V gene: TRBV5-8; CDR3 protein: CASSSDGQETQYF; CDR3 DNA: TGTGCCAGCAGCTCAGACGGACAAGAGACCCAGTACTTC
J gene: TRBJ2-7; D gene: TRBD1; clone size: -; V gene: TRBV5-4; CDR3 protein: CATTNARQGPYEQYF; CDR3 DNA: TGTGCCACTACCAACGCCCGACAGGGGCCCTACGAGCAGTACTTC
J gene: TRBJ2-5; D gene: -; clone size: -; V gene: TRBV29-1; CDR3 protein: CSVERVGETQYF; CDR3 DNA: TGCAGCGTCGAAAGGGTCGGGGAGACCCAGTACTTC
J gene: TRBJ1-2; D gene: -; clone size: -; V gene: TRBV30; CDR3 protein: CAWRGTVGYGYTF; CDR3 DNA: TGTGCCTGGAGAGGGACCGTGGGATATGGCTACACCTTC
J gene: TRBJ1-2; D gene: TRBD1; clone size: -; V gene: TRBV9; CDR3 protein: CASSPGQGSTFYGYTF; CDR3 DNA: TGTGCCAGCAGCCCGGGACAGGGTTCGACTTTCTATGGCTACACCTTC
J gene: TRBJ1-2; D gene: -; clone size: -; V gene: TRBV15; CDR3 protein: CATRDPGRDGYTF; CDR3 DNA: TGTGCCACCCGGGATCCAGGGCGGGATGGCTACACCTTC
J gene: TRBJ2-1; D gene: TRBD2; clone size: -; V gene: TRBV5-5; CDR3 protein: CASSPGLAAYNEQFF; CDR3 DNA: TGTGCCAGCAGCCCGGGACTAGCGGCCTACAATGAGCAGTTCTTC
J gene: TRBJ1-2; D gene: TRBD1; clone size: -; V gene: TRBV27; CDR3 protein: CASSSRRAGTDYGYTF; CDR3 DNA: TGTGCCAGCAGTTCCCGTCGGGCTGGGACAGACTATGGCTACACCTTC
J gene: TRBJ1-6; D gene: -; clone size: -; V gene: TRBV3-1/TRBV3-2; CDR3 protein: CASSQEGAGRNSPLHF; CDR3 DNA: TGTGCCAGCAGCCAAGAAGGGGCAGGCCGGAATTCACCCCTCCACTTT
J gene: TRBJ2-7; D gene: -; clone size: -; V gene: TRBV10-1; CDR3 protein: CASSEGGSYEQYF; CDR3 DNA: TGCGCCAGCAGTGAAGGCGGTTCCTACGAGCAGTACTTC
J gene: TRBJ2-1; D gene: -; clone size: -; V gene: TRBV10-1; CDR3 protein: CASSVNRVGSGEQFF; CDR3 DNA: TGCGCCAGCAGCGTTAACAGGGTCGGTAGTGGTGAGCAGTTCTTC
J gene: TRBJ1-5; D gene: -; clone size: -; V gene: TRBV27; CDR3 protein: CARTRSSSNQPQHF; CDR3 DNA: TGTGCCCGTACGAGGTCGTCGAGCAATCAGCCCCAGCATTTT
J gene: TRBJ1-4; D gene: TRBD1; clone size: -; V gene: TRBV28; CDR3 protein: CASSLVQGANEKLFF; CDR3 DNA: TGTGCCAGCAGTTTAGTACAGGGGGCTAATGAAAAACTGTTTTTT
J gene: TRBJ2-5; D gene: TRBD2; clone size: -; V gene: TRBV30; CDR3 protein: CAWTTGWLAGGTGETQYF; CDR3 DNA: TGTGCCTGGACTACCGGATGGCTAGCGGGAGGCACGGGAGAGACCCAGTACTTC
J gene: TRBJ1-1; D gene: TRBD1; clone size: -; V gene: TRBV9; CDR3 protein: CASSVVGTGIGEAFF; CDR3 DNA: TGTGCCAGCAGCGTAGTGGGGACAGGTATAGGTGAAGCTTTCTTT
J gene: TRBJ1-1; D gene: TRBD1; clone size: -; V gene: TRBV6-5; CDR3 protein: CASSYRGTGANYEAFF; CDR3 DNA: TGTGCCAGCAGTTACAGGGGGACAGGGGCGAATTATGAAGCTTTCTTT
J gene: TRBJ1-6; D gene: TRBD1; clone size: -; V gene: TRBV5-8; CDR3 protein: CASSFRQGHSPLHF; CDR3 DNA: TGTGCCAGCAGCTTTCGACAGGGACATTCACCCCTCCACTTT
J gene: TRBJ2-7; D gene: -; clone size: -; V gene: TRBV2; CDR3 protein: CASSNGPGYEQYF; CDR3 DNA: TGTGCCAGCAGCAACGGCCCGGGTTACGAGCAGTACTTC
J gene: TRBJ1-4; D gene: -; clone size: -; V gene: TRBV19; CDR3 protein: CASSIKRRATNEKLFF; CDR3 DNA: TGTGCCAGTAGTATTAAGCGACGTGCAACTAATGAAAAACTGTTTTTT
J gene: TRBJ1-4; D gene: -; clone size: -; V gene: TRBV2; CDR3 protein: CASSVLVKLFF; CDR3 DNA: TGTGCCAGCAGTGTTCTCGTAAAACTGTTTTTT
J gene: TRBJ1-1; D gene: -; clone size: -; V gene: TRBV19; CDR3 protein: CASSMRQGPTEAFF; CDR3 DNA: TGTGCCAGTAGTATGCGGCAGGGGCCGACTGAAGCTTTCTTT
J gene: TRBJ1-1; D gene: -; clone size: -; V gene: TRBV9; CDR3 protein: CASSSGGYGTEAFF; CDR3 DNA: TGTGCCAGCAGCTCTGGGGGGTACGGCACTGAAGCTTTCTTT
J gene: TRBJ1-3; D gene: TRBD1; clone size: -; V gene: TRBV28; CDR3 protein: CASSLLRQGAGNTIYF; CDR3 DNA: TGTGCCAGCAGTTTATTGAGGCAGGGGGCTGGAAACACCATATATTTT
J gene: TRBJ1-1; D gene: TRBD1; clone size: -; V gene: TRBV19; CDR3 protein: CASSITGGNTEAFF; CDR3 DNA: TGTGCCAGTAGTATAACAGGGGGCAACACTGAAGCTTTCTTT
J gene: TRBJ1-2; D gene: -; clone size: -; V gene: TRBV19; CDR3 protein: CASTPYPRRNYGYTF; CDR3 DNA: TGTGCCAGTACCCCTTACCCGCGGAGAAACTATGGCTACACCTTC
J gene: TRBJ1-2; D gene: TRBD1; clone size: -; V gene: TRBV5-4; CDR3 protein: CASSFPFEDRGGYGYTF; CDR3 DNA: TGTGCCAGCAGCTTTCCATTTGAGGACAGGGGAGGCTATGGCTACACCTTC
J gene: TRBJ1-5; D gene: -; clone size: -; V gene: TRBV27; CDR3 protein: CASSLAGFNQPQHF; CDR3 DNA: TGTGCCAGCAGTTTAGCGGGGTTCAATCAGCCCCAGCATTTT
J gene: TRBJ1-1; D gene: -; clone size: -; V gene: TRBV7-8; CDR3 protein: CASSFKGTGRDTEAFF; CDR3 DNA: TGTGCCAGCAGTTTTAAAGGAACAGGGAGGGACACTGAAGCTTTCTTT
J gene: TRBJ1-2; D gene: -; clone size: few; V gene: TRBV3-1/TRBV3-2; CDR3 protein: CASTPMGGTYGYTF; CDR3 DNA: TGTGCCAGCACCCCGATGGGGGGTACCTATGGCTACACCTTC
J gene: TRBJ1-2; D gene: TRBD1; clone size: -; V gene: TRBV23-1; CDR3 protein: CASSQSGQGQSNYGYTF; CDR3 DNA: TGCGCCAGCAGTCAATCGGGCCAGGGACAGTCTAACTATGGCTACACCTTC
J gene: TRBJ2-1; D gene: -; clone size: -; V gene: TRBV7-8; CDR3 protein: CASSIDRSSYNEQFF; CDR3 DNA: TGTGCCAGCAGCATCGACAGGAGCTCCTACAATGAGCAGTTCTTC
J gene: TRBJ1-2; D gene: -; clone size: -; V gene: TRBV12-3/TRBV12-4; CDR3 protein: CASTLNGYTF; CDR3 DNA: TGTGCCAGCACCCTGAATGGCTACACCTTC
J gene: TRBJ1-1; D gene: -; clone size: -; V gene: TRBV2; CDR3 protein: CASTSELQGVNTEAFF; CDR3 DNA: TGTGCCAGCACTTCTGAGCTACAGGGAGTGAACACTGAAGCTTTCTTT
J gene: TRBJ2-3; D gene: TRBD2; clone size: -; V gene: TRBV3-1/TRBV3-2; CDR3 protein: CASSQVRRGSTDTQYF; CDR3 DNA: TGTGCCAGCAGCCAAGTCCGGCGGGGGAGCACAGATACGCAGTATTTT
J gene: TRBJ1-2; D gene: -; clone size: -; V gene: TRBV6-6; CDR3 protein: CASTARVGGYTF; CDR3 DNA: TGTGCCAGCACCGCCCGGGTTGGGGGCTACACCTTC